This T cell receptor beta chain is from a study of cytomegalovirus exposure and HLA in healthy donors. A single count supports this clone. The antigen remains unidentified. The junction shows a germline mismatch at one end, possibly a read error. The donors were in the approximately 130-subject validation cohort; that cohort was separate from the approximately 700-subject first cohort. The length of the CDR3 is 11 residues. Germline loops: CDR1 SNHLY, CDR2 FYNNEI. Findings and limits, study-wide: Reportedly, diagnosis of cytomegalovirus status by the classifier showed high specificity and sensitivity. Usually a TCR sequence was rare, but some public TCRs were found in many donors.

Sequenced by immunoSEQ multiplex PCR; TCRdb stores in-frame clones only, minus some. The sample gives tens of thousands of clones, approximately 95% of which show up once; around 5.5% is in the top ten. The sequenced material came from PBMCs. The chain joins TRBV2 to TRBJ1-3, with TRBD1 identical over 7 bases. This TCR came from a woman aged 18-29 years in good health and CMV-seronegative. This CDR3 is CASSVTTGTLF. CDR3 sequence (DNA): TGTGCCAGCAGTGTAACGACAGGGACATTATTT. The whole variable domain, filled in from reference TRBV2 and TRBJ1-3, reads EPEVTQTPSHQVTQMGQEVILRCVPISNHLYFYWYRQILGQKVEFLVSFYNNEISEKSEIFDDQFSVERPDGSNFTLKIRSTKLEDSAMYFCASSVTTGTLFGEGSWLTVV.